The next 29 T cell receptor beta chains were all read from a single sample in a study of blood T cell repertoires in COVID-19. Repertoires were generated with immunoSEQ multiplex PCR, while TCRdb's copy carries only in-frame clones and drops some. The sample carries 200,000 or so clones, around four fifths recorded once. Specimen: peripheral blood. These receptors all come from a human donor with acute or convalescent COVID-19. The donor label of this sample is uncertain.

This chain links TRBV7-3 with TRBJ1-1, with D unresolved. V dropped 5 bases and J dropped 0 bases, with 10 bases sitting between them. CDR1 SGHTA and CDR2 FQGTGA come from the germline V gene. The CDR3 sequence is 14 residues long. The CDR3 here is CASSLGGLNTEAFF. The CDR3 DNA follows: TGTGCCAGCAGCCTGGGAGGGTTGAACACTGAAGCTTTCTTT.

V usage is TRBV12-3 or TRBV12-4 and J usage is TRBJ1-2; no clear D. V was shortened by 6 bases and J by 4 bases, with 6 bases between the two germline ends. This CDR3 has 11 residues. CDR3: CASSRGYGYTF. The CDR3 DNA sequence: TGTGCCAGCAGCCGGGGCTATGGCTACACCTTC.

The genes are TRBV5-8 and TRBJ2-5; D is possibly TRBD1 (6 bases). This CDR3 is 13 amino acids long. Looked up from germline, CDR1 is SGHTS and CDR2 is YDEGEE. Trimming removed 4 bases at V and 2 bases at J, with 9 bases between. CDR3: CASSATGQETQYF. The CDR3 nucleotides are TGTGCCAGCAGCGCGACAGGTCAAGAGACCCAGTACTTC.

The chain carries TRBV5-4 and TRBJ2-5, with 7 bases matching TRBD2. V lost 4 bases, J lost 2 bases, and 8 bases stayed unmatched. Germline V CDR1 and CDR2: SGHNT, YYREEE (reference sequence). CDR3 size: 15 residues. The CDR3 spells CASSPGGRQQETQYF. The CDR3 nucleotides read TGTGCCAGCAGCCCGGGAGGTAGGCAGCAAGAGACCCAGTACTTC. Variable domain in full (rest from reference TRBV5-4 and TRBJ2-5): ETGVTQSPTHLIKTRGQQVTLRCSSQSGHNTVSWYQQALGQGPQFIFQYYREEENGRGNFPPRFSGLQFPNYSSELNVNALELDDSALYLCASSPGGRQQETQYFGPGTRLLVL.

J is TRBJ2-7 and V is TRBV27; 14 positions agree with TRBD2. The CDR3 sequence is 16 residues long. Germline CDR1 is MNHEY and CDR2 is SMNVEV (reference sequence). V dropped 6 bases and J dropped 2; count of bases not matched to a gene: 6. The CDR3 bases are TGTGCCAGCAGGGGACTAGCGGGGGCCAGGGCCTACGAGCAGTACTTC. This gives the protein CASRGLAGARAYEQYF.

The chain links TRBV28 to TRBJ2-5, with TRBD2 as a possible D gene (5 bases). The CDR3 length is 18 residues. Between the trimmed V and J ends, which lost 6 bases and 1 base, there was a span of 24 bases. Germline V gives CDR1 MDHEN, CDR2 SYDVKM. CDR3 residues: CASRLGPRAGRLQETQYF. The CDR3 nucleotides read TGTGCCAGCAGACTAGGGCCTCGGGCGGGCCGCCTCCAAGAGACCCAGTACTTC.

V usage is TRBV11-2 and J usage is TRBJ2-2; 8 positions match TRBD1. V trimming: 8 bases; J trimming: 6 bases; junction bases outside the gene matches: 14. The germline V gene encodes CDR1 SGHAT and CDR2 FQNNGV. The length of the CDR3 is 16 residues. In DNA form, the CDR3 reads TGTGCCAGCGCCCCTCTATCGACAGGGGTTGCCGGGGAGCTGTTTTTT. Amino acids: CASAPLSTGVAGELFF.

This clone was detected a few times. J is TRBJ2-3 and V is TRBV7-2; 9 bases are shared with TRBD2. J lost 6 bases, V lost 5 bases, and 12 bases had no gene match. CDR3 length: 16 residues. In germline, CDR1 is SGHTA, CDR2 FQGNSA. In DNA, the CDR3 is TGTGCCAGCAGCCCCCGGTCAGGCGGGAGGGGGGATACGCAGTATTTT. Translated, it gives CASSPRSGGRGDTQYF.

The rearrangement uses TRBV18 and TRBJ2-7, with a possible D match to TRBD2 (6 bases). Trimming shortened V by 5 bases and J by 6 bases, and 20 bases separated the two germline ends. There are 15 residues in the CDR3. Germline lookup yields CDR1 KGHSH and CDR2 LQKENI. As DNA, the CDR3 is TGTGCCAGCTCAGCGCAGATCCCGTGGGAGGCCGAGCAGTACTTC. It yields the protein CASSAQIPWEAEQYF.

The chain has TRBV5-1 and TRBJ2-3; the match to TRBD1 covers 9 bases. The CDR3 loop spans 15 amino acids. With V trimmed by 3 bases and J by 4 bases, 6 bases remained unmatched. CDR1 and CDR2 (germline): SGHRS, YFSETQ. As DNA, the CDR3 is TGCGCCAGCAGCTCCACTACAGGGGGCGCAGATACGCAGTATTTT. Its translation: CASSSTTGGADTQYF.

The rearrangement links TRBV5-1 to TRBJ1-5; the D is unclear. V was cut by 0 bases and J by 7 bases, with 14 bases left in between. Germline CDR1 and CDR2: SGHRS and YFSETQ. CDR3 length equals 15 residues. In nucleotides, the CDR3 is TGCGCCAGCAGCTTGGATGGCGCCTCGGGGCAGCCCCAGCATTTT. This encodes CASSLDGASGQPQHF.

This clone was recorded only once. The J gene is TRBJ2-1, the V gene TRBV5-1; tentatively, D is TRBD2 (6 bases). The CDR3 spans 16 residues. Germline V gene sequence: CDR1 SGHRS, CDR2 YFSETQ. Trimming left V 4 bases short and J 0 bases short, with 14 bases between. The CDR3 sequence: CASSPSLAVSYNEQFF. CDR3 in DNA: TGCGCCAGCAGCCCATCCTTAGCGGTCTCCTACAATGAGCAGTTCTTC.

V is TRBV28 and J is TRBJ2-5, with 8 bases identical to TRBD2. The ends lost 7 bases at V and 4 bases at J; junction bases unmatched: 5. The CDR3 runs to 13 residues. Germline CDR1 reads MDHEN; CDR2 reads SYDVKM. The CDR3 loop reads CASTAGGGETQYF. CDR3 nucleotide sequence: TGTGCCAGCACTGCGGGAGGAGGAGAGACCCAGTACTTC.

The rearrangement links TRBV27 to TRBJ2-7, with 9 bases aligning to TRBD1. This CDR3 has 16 amino acids. J was trimmed by 0 bases and V by 7 bases; bases with no gene match: 10. CDR1 is MNHEY and CDR2 is SMNVEV in the germline V gene (reference sequence). DNA for the CDR3: TGTGCCAGCACCAAACTCGGGACAGGGTACTCCTACGAGCAGTACTTC. Protein: CASTKLGTGYSYEQYF.

The chain is built from TRBV7-2 and TRBJ2-7; 10 positions match TRBD2. With 5 bases clipped from V and 7 bases from J, the junction kept 8 bases outside the gene matches. Germline assignment: CDR1 SGHTA and CDR2 FQGNSA. CDR3 size: 14 residues. The CDR3 sequence: CASSILAGAGEQYF. CDR3 nucleotide sequence: TGTGCCAGCAGCATCCTAGCGGGAGCAGGAGAGCAGTACTTC.

The V gene is TRBV19, the J gene TRBJ2-5; 8 bases match TRBD2. Germline V lookup: CDR1 LNHDA, CDR2 SQIVND (reference sequence). V gave up 6 bases and J gave up 1 base; unmatched junction bases: 4. This CDR3 has 14 residues. The CDR3 spells CASRPTSGQETQYF. CDR3 bases: TGTGCCAGTAGACCTACTAGCGGCCAAGAGACCCAGTACTTC.

The chain recombines TRBV2 with TRBJ2-1; no firm D call. This CDR3 is built from 14 residues. Germline-derived CDR1 and CDR2 are SNHLY and FYNNEI. The ends were cut back, 6 bases at V and 0 bases at J, with 9 bases in the middle. CDR3: CASRARASYNEQFF. As DNA, the CDR3 is TGTGCCAGCAGAGCGCGTGCCTCCTACAATGAGCAGTTCTTC.

This rearrangement joins TRBV28 to TRBJ1-4; D remains unclear. Germline V gene lookup returns CDR1 MDHEN and CDR2 SYDVKM. Trimming took 6 bases from V and 2 from J, leaving 13 bases between them. This CDR3 spans 15 amino acids. CDR3 in DNA: TGTGCCAGCAGCCATAACACAGCTACTAATGAAAAACTGTTTTTT. Its translation is CASSHNTATNEKLFF.

The gene calls are TRBV5-4 and TRBJ2-2; 7 bases are a match to TRBD1. The CDR3 has 16 amino acids. Germline lookup yields CDR1 SGHNT and CDR2 YYREEE (reference sequence). J was trimmed by 5 bases and V by 4 bases; bases with no gene match: 11. For the CDR3, the DNA is TGTGCCAGCAGCGGCAAGACAGGGCTTGGGACCGGGGAGCTGTTTTTT. Its protein product is CASSGKTGLGTGELFF.

The chain has TRBV7-2 and TRBJ2-3; the match to TRBD2 covers 8 bases. The CDR3 is 16 residues long. CDR1 and CDR2 (germline): SGHTA, FQGNSA. V shed 1 base and J 1 base; nucleotides not matched to a gene: 4. The CDR3 region is CASSLVAGGRTDTQYF. The DNA of the CDR3 is TGTGCCAGCAGCTTAGTTGCGGGAGGCCGCACAGATACGCAGTATTTT. The full variable domain, rest sourced from reference TRBV7-2 and TRBJ2-3, is GAGVSQSPSNKVTEKGKDVELRCDPISGHTALYWYRQSLGQGLEFLIYFQGNSAPDKSGLPSDRFSAERTGGSVSTLTIQRTQQEDSAVYLCASSLVAGGRTDTQYFGPGTRLTVL.

The V gene is TRBV29-1, the J gene TRBJ2-7, with D possibly being TRBD2 (6 bases). Trimming shortened V by 1 base and J by 4 bases, and 17 bases separated the two germline ends. The CDR3 is made up of 15 amino acids. CDR1 SQVTM and CDR2 ANQGSEA come from the germline V gene. The CDR3 DNA reads as TGCAGCGTTGAAGTAAGGTGGGGGGTTTGGTACGAGCAGTACTTC. Translation gives CSVEVRWGVWYEQYF.

The chain has TRBV15 and TRBJ1-1; 7 bases match TRBD1. Germline trimming cut 6 bases from V and 6 bases from J; bases unmatched to any gene: 10. CDR1 is LNHNV and CDR2 is YYDKDF in the germline V gene (reference sequence). The CDR3 has 14 amino acids. The CDR3 DNA reads TGTGCCACCAGTGACAGGGCCTCGTTTTCTGAAGCTTTCTTT. It is translated as CATSDRASFSEAFF.

The gene calls are TRBV12-3 or TRBV12-4 and TRBJ2-5; D gene uncertain. V lost 3 bases to trimming and J lost 4 bases, with 9 bases between them. This CDR3 comprises 13 residues. The CDR3 bases are TGTGCCAGCAGTTTCTTTCCCTTAGAGACCCAGTACTTC. It is translated as CASSFFPLETQYF.

J is TRBJ1-4 and V is TRBV5-1; D remains unclear. The V end lost 4 bases, the J end lost 7 bases, and 14 bases lay between the germline ends. CDR3 length: 14 residues. Germline V gene sequence: CDR1 SGHRS, CDR2 YFSETQ. CDR3 sequence: CASSPGDVFEKLFF. CDR3 in DNA: TGCGCCAGCAGCCCCGGGGATGTGTTTGAAAAACTGTTTTTT.

The chain carries TRBV10-3 and TRBJ1-5; D gene unclear. From germline, CDR1 is ENHRY and CDR2 SYGVKD. Trimming pared 9 bases from V and 3 bases from J, leaving 9 bases between. The CDR3 extends over 12 amino acids. The CDR3 nucleotides read TGTGCCATTTCACCTATCAATCAGCCCCAGCATTTT. Protein: CAISPINQPQHF.

The chain joins TRBV6-2 or TRBV6-3 to TRBJ1-1; D is unclear. Germline CDR1 reads MNHEY; CDR2 reads SVGEGT. The CDR3 contains 14 residues. The ends were cut back, 2 bases at V and 0 bases at J, with 7 bases in the middle. The CDR3 region is CASSYGTMNTEAFF. In DNA form, the CDR3 reads TGTGCCAGCAGTTACGGCACAATGAACACTGAAGCTTTCTTT.

V gene TRBV27 combines with J gene TRBJ1-6; D is possibly TRBD1 (5 bases). Deletions cut 3 bases from V and 8 bases from J, with 14 bases between. Germline loops: CDR1 MNHEY, CDR2 SMNVEV (reference sequence). CDR3 length: 15 residues. The CDR3 DNA sequence: TGTGCCAGCAGTTTGGGGGAGGGAGGAGATTCACCCCTCCACTTT. Protein: CASSLGEGGDSPLHF.

This sequence joins TRBV18 and TRBJ2-3, with 8 positions matching TRBD1. J lost 3 bases, V lost 3 bases, and 8 bases had no gene match. CDR1 and CDR2 from the germline V gene are KGHSH and LQKENI. The CDR3 extends over 16 amino acids. CDR3 DNA: TGTGCCAGCTCACCGGGGGGCAGGGGGCGAACAGATACGCAGTATTTT. It yields the protein CASSPGGRGRTDTQYF.

The chain couples TRBV5-1 to TRBJ2-2; TRBD1 matches 7 bases. The CDR3 is 15 amino acids. With V trimmed by 2 bases and J by 1 base, 2 bases remained unmatched. The V gene's germline CDR1 is SGHRS and CDR2 YFSETQ. In DNA form, the CDR3 reads TGCGCCAGCAGCTTACAGGGGAAGAACACCGGGGAGCTGTTTTTT. It encodes CASSLQGKNTGELFF.